These T cell receptor beta chains were read from a single sample in a study of early T cells in non-severe SARS-CoV-2 infection. Via MiXCR, TCRdb re-called the 5' RACE reads, giving one row per CDR3 protein. In the table there are roughly 33,000 distinct CDR3 sequences, roughly 6% of which are singletons. The sample taken for sequencing was whole blood. All receptors come from an adult who was a healthcare worker with PCR-confirmed SARS-CoV-2 infection or an uninfected control (not recorded which). Both conserved end residues are part of each CDR3. D genes are given only for firm matches. Expanded clones are given a class, and other clones once, few, many or no size at all.

J gene,clone size,V gene,D gene,CDR3 protein,CDR3 DNA
TRBJ2-2,medium-sized,TRBV5-1,TRBD2,CASSLVLAGDRELFF,TGCGCCAGCAGCTTGGTCCTAGCGGGAGACCGGGAGCTGTTTTTT
TRBJ2-1,many,TRBV6-5,-,CASSRLASYNEQFF,TGTGCCAGCAGTCGGCTAGCTTCCTACAATGAGCAGTTCTTC
TRBJ2-3,few,TRBV6-5,-,CASSGPADTQYF,TGTGCCAGCAGTGGGCCGGCAGATACGCAGTATTTT
TRBJ1-1,many,TRBV12-3/TRBV12-4,-,CASTLISPQENTEAFF,TGTGCCAGCACTCTCATATCCCCGCAGGAGAACACTGAAGCTTTCTTT
TRBJ1-4,few,TRBV27,-,CASKKSTNEKLFF,TGTGCCAGCAAGAAATCCACCAATGAAAAACTGTTTTTT
TRBJ2-1,few,TRBV7-6,-,CASSLDWGSVLYYNEQFF,TGTGCCAGCAGCTTAGATTGGGGTAGCGTACTCTACTACAATGAGCAGTTCTTC
TRBJ2-6,-,TRBV11-2,-,CASRNRESSGANVLTF,TGTGCCAGCAGGAACAGGGAGAGCTCTGGGGCCAACGTCCTGACTTTC
TRBJ1-2,many,TRBV29-1,-,CSVVTNYGYTF,TGCAGCGTTGTCACTAACTATGGCTACACCTTC
TRBJ2-7,many,TRBV11-2,-,CASSARPYEQYF,TGTGCCAGCAGCGCCCGCCCCTACGAGCAGTACTTC
TRBJ2-7,many,TRBV28,-,CASSFTGTAAYEQYF,TGTGCCAGCAGTTTCACCGGGACCGCCGCCTACGAGCAGTACTTC
TRBJ2-7,many,TRBV12-3/TRBV12-4,-,CASSQDSSYEQYF,TGTGCCAGCAGCCAGGACAGTTCCTACGAGCAGTACTTC
TRBJ2-7,many,TRBV12-3/TRBV12-4,-,CASSKQGGLSYEQYF,TGTGCCAGCAGCAAACAGGGGGGACTATCCTACGAGCAGTACTTC
TRBJ2-1,few,TRBV20-1,TRBD2,CSARRTSGSSYNEQFF,TGCAGTGCTAGAAGGACTAGCGGGAGCTCCTACAATGAGCAGTTCTTC
TRBJ2-1,many,TRBV5-4,-,CASSLELTEQFF,TGTGCCAGCAGCCTGGAGTTAACTGAGCAGTTCTTC
TRBJ2-1,many,TRBV25-1,-,CASSGSGNEQFF,TGTGCCAGCAGTGGGAGCGGGAATGAGCAGTTCTTC
TRBJ2-2,many,TRBV7-2,-,CASSLGAMTGELFF,TGTGCCAGCAGCTTAGGGGCCATGACCGGGGAGCTGTTTTTT
TRBJ2-3,many,TRBV10-3,-,CAISDSGGRGTQYF,TGTGCCATCAGTGACTCCGGGGGCCGCGGGACGCAGTATTTT
TRBJ2-1,many,TRBV7-9,TRBD2,CASSLGLAGDNEQFF,TGTGCCAGCAGCTTAGGGCTAGCGGGAGACAATGAGCAGTTCTTC
TRBJ2-6,many,TRBV28,-,CASSFQFSGANVLTF,TGTGCCAGCAGTTTTCAATTTTCTGGGGCCAACGTCCTGACTTTC
TRBJ2-7,few,TRBV20-1,TRBD1,CSAQTDRERTYEQYF,TGCAGTGCTCAAACCGACAGGGAGAGGACCTACGAGCAGTACTTC
TRBJ1-5,many,TRBV6-1,TRBD1,CASNPTGSNQPQHF,TGTGCCAGCAACCCGACAGGGAGCAATCAGCCCCAGCATTTT
TRBJ2-3,many,TRBV20-1,TRBD2,CSARLAEPSTDTQYF,TGCAGTGCCAGACTAGCGGAACCTAGCACAGATACGCAGTATTTT
TRBJ2-1,-,TRBV20-1,-,CSAVSRGRGTSYNEQFF,TGCAGTGCCGTTAGTCGGGGACGGGGGACCTCCTACAATGAGCAGTTCTTC
TRBJ1-4,many,TRBV7-9,-,CASSLARIGAKNEKLFF,TGTGCCAGCAGCTTAGCTAGGATCGGGGCCAAAAATGAAAAACTGTTTTTT
TRBJ2-5,few,TRBV4-1,-,CASSQINSQETQYF,TGCGCCAGCAGCCAAATCAATAGCCAAGAGACCCAGTACTTC
TRBJ2-1,many,TRBV9,-,CASSPRLSSYNEQFF,TGTGCCAGCAGCCCGCGGCTCAGCTCCTACAATGAGCAGTTCTTC
TRBJ2-1,many,TRBV14,-,CASSQTNEQFF,TGTGCCAGCAGCCAAACCAATGAGCAGTTCTTC
TRBJ2-7,-,TRBV3-1,-,CASSQVIGQTYYEQYF,TGTGCCAGCAGCCAAGTCATAGGACAGACATACTACGAGCAGTACTTC
TRBJ2-7,few,TRBV2,TRBD1,CASRDRDYEQYF,TGTGCCAGCCGGGACAGGGATTACGAGCAGTACTTC
TRBJ2-1,few,TRBV29-1,TRBD2,CSVGLAGGINEQFF,TGCAGCGTTGGACTAGCGGGAGGGATCAATGAGCAGTTCTTC
TRBJ2-3,-,TRBV20-1,-,CSAPLSASGTDTQYF,TGCAGTGCGCCTCTCTCGGCTAGCGGCACAGATACGCAGTATTTT
TRBJ2-1,many,TRBV12-3/TRBV12-4,TRBD2,CASGGTSYNEQFF,TGTGCCAGCGGAGGGACTAGCTACAATGAGCAGTTCTTC
TRBJ2-4,few,TRBV7-9,-,CASSPPRPGTKNIQYF,TGTGCCAGCAGCCCGCCGCGCCCGGGAACCAAAAACATTCAGTACTTC
TRBJ1-6,many,TRBV9,-,CASSVAGAEGSPLHF,TGTGCCAGCAGCGTAGCGGGGGCAGAAGGTTCACCCCTCCACTTT
TRBJ2-7,-,TRBV20-1,TRBD1,CSARGTGASYEQYF,TGCAGTGCTAGAGGGACAGGGGCATCCTACGAGCAGTACTTC
TRBJ2-5,many,TRBV12-3/TRBV12-4,TRBD1,CASSNGQGGTETQYF,TGTGCCAGCAGCAATGGACAGGGTGGTACAGAGACCCAGTACTTC
TRBJ2-3,many,TRBV20-1,TRBD2,CSARAPGLAGSGGTDTQYF,TGCAGTGCTAGGGCTCCGGGACTAGCGGGATCGGGGGGCACAGATACGCAGTATTTT
TRBJ2-3,many,TRBV6-2/TRBV6-3,-,CASSYSLSSGPLDTQYF,TGTGCCAGCAGTTACTCGTTGTCCAGCGGGCCATTAGATACGCAGTATTTT
TRBJ2-2,many,TRBV6-1,TRBD2,CASSDNGGRTTGELFF,TGTGCCAGCAGTGACAACGGCGGGAGGACCACCGGGGAGCTGTTTTTT
TRBJ2-1,-,TRBV21-1,-,CASSKCSSYNEQFF,TGTGCCAGCAGCAAGTGTAGCTCCTACAATGAGCAGTTCTTC
TRBJ1-5,many,TRBV24-1,TRBD1,CATSDHRGGDQPQHF,TGTGCCACCAGTGACCACAGGGGCGGAGATCAGCCCCAGCATTTT
TRBJ1-6,many,TRBV30,TRBD1,CAWSVRTGRNSPLHF,TGTGCCTGGAGTGTCCGGACAGGGAGGAATTCACCCCTCCACTTT
TRBJ2-1,many,TRBV5-1,-,CASSFRSGVYNEQFF,TGCGCCAGCAGCTTCCGAAGCGGAGTCTACAATGAGCAGTTCTTC
TRBJ1-1,many,TRBV11-3,-,CASSKQENTEAFF,TGTGCCAGCAGTAAACAGGAGAACACTGAAGCTTTCTTT
TRBJ2-4,many,TRBV19,-,CASSMGPLAKNIQYF,TGTGCCAGTAGTATGGGACCTTTAGCCAAAAACATTCAGTACTTC
TRBJ1-1,many,TRBV28,-,CASSLSWGGHKKTGEAFF,TGTGCCAGCAGTTTAAGTTGGGGGGGGCATAAGAAGACAGGTGAAGCTTTCTTT
TRBJ2-7,few,TRBV6-1,-,CASTIDRRYEQYF,TGTGCCAGCACTATCGACAGGCGCTACGAGCAGTACTTC
TRBJ2-1,many,TRBV5-8,-,CASEGLSRRSYNEQFF,TGTGCCAGCGAAGGTCTCTCTAGGAGGTCCTACAATGAGCAGTTCTTC
TRBJ1-2,many,TRBV5-1,-,CASSLGLYGNYGYTF,TGCGCCAGCAGCTTGGGTCTGTACGGAAACTATGGCTACACCTTC
TRBJ1-2,few,TRBV9,-,CASSLSSGGIYGYTF,TGTGCCAGCAGCCTTTCCTCCGGCGGGATATATGGCTACACCTTC
TRBJ1-2,many,TRBV7-2,-,CASSPRTIGANYGYTF,TGTGCCAGCAGCCCGAGGACGATTGGAGCTAACTATGGCTACACCTTC
TRBJ1-1,-,TRBV12-3/TRBV12-4,TRBD1,CASSLQGGGTEAIF,TGTGCCAGCAGTTTGCAGGGAGGGGGCACTGAAGCTATCTTT
TRBJ2-3,-,TRBV29-1,-,CSVDNREGADTQYF,TGCAGCGTTGATAATCGGGAAGGGGCAGATACGCAGTATTTT
TRBJ1-4,many,TRBV24-1,-,CATSDPRGPIKLFF,TGTGCCACCAGTGATCCACGAGGGCCGATTAAACTGTTTTTT
TRBJ1-4,many,TRBV7-8,-,CASSRRWGATNEKLFF,TGTGCCAGCAGCCGCCGGTGGGGGGCAACTAATGAAAAACTGTTTTTT
TRBJ1-1,many,TRBV5-1,-,CASSPPVRNTEAFF,TGCGCCAGCAGCCCGCCCGTCCGTAACACTGAAGCTTTCTTT
TRBJ2-1,few,TRBV18,-,CASSERNEQFF,TGTGCCAGCTCCGAACGGAATGAGCAGTTCTTC